This TCR beta chain comes out of a study of vaccination and CD4 T cells after COVID-19. On the study more broadly: In the convalescent cohort, there were six males and four females, two of them Hispanic. A vaccine, either BNT162b2 or mRNA-1273, was given to participants in two doses. Overall study results and limits: From a median of about 21 to 38, SARS-CoV-2-reactive clonotypes increased, though not significantly.

With respect to this clonotype: As yet, its antigen is unknown.

The CDR3 length is 14 residues. The V gene end was trimmed by 0 bases and the J gene end by 2 bases; junction bases not matched to a gene: 2. Germline CDR1 reads GTSNPN; CDR2 reads SVGIG (reference sequence). Specified treatment: roughly 10-day PBMC culture with coronavirus spike peptide pools or control peptides (ViraFEST assay). Researchers collected the unexposed donor's CD4+ T cells before the COVID-19 pandemic (2011-2018). Peptide-pool expansion of antigen-specific T cells preceded TCR sequencing in ViraFEST. The Oncomine TCR Beta short-read assay sequenced DNA from cultured CD4+ T cells. TCRdb analysed the PCR reads with MiXCR anew, one entry per CDR3 protein. Of 2,000 to 3,000 distinct CDR3 sequences in the sample, about 18% were seen once.

The rearrangement links TRBV30 to TRBJ2-7, with TRBD1 matching 9 bases. This TCR was sampled from a human donor in good health. Sequencing was performed on CD4+ T cells from blood, cultured in vitro. CDR3 protein: CAWSVGQGTYEQYF. CDR3 DNA: TGTGCCTGGAGTGTAGGACAGGGGACCTACGAGCAGTACTTC.